This T cell receptor (beta chain) comes out of a study of T-cell memory formation after mild COVID-19. 5'RACE, which relied on constant-segment primers, yielded TCR alpha and TCR beta cDNA libraries carrying sample barcodes and UMIs. TCRdb called the 5' RACE reads again in MiXCR, with one record for every CDR3 protein. The sample lists approximately 500,000 distinct CDR3 sequences, around a quarter occurring once. Worth noting for this clonotype: Its antigen is as yet unknown.

The CDR3 is 14 amino acids. Germline V gives CDR1 MNHEY, CDR2 SVGAGI. V dropped 6 bases and J dropped 5 bases, with 14 bases sitting between them. General study findings and limits: That cross-reactive memory joined was suggested by some responding clones appearing in pre-infection memory. The authors left the SARS-CoV-2 specificity of second-wave clones peaking on day 37 unconfirmed.

The genes are TRBV6-5 and TRBJ2-1, with D perhaps given as TRBD1 or TRBD2 (7 bases each). The sequence was obtained from an adult woman who had mild COVID-19 (a few samples of this study predate the infection). Cell type and time point are not known. What was sequenced was PBMCs or a T cell subset sorted from them (not recorded which). The CDR3 region is CASSGGTVNNEQFF. The CDR3 region has the DNA TGTGCCAGCAGCGGGGGGACAGTAAACAATGAGCAGTTCTTC.